A selection of T cell receptor beta chains follows, all from one sample in a study of T cells in Graves' hyperthyroidism and ophthalmopathy. TCRdb ran MiXCR on the multiplex PCR reads and lists one entry per CDR3 protein. There are hundreds of thousands of distinct CDR3 sequences in the sample; roughly 46% occur only once, and about 7.8% lies in the top ten. Sequencing was done on a sample of peripheral blood or thyroid tissue (not recorded which). The receptor source for this set is a young woman with Graves' hyperthyroidism. CDR3s include the opening cysteine and the closing phenylalanine or tryptophan. The D gene is left open where the match is weak. Size is omitted from some rows. Given values are once, few, many or a class for expanded clones.

clone_size j_call d_call cdr3_length v_call cdr3_aa cdr3_nt
NA TRBJ1-4 TRBD1 15 TRBV9 CASSPPGQGGEKLFF TGTGCCAGCAGCCCCCCGGGACAGGGTGGTGAAAAACTGTTTTTT
few TRBJ2-5 NA 15 TRBV24-1 CASSPPGTSRETQYF TGTGCCAGCAGTCCCCCGGGGACTTCGAGGGAGACCCAGTACTTC
many TRBJ2-5 NA 11 TRBV7-8 CASSASEVQYF TGTGCCAGCAGCGCCTCGGAGGTCCAGTACTTC
NA TRBJ1-2 NA 14 TRBV20-1 CSARDPLFLYGYTF TGCAGTGCTAGAGATCCCCTCTTCCTCTATGGCTACACCTTC
few TRBJ1-1 TRBD1 18 TRBV20-1 CSATAPPGQGKVFTEAFF TGCAGTGCTACCGCACCCCCGGGACAGGGGAAGGTCTTTACTGAAGCTTTCTTT
NA TRBJ1-5 NA 13 TRBV20-1 CSARGGVSQPQHF TGCAGTGCTAGAGGAGGGGTCTCTCAGCCCCAGCATTTT
few TRBJ1-2 NA 15 TRBV24-1 CATSDANSSPAGYTF TGTGCCACCAGTGATGCTAACTCCTCGCCGGCGGGCTACACCTTC
few TRBJ2-5 TRBD2 15 TRBV7-3 CASSLSSGRVGTQYF TGTGCCAGCAGCTTATCGAGCGGGAGGGTCGGGACCCAGTACTTC
once TRBJ2-5 NA 16 TRBV20-1 CSARRGRQAHGETQYF TGCAGTGCTAGACGAGGGAGACAGGCCCACGGGGAGACCCAGTACTTC
NA TRBJ2-6 TRBD1 18 TRBV7-9 CASSPGTGAMSGANVLTF TGTGCCAGCAGTCCCGGGACAGGGGCGATGTCTGGGGCCAACGTCCTGACTTTC
NA TRBJ1-1 NA 16 TRBV7-3 CASSLIPGRANTEAFF TGTGCCAGCAGCTTAATCCCCGGCAGGGCCAACACTGAAGCTTTCTTT
NA TRBJ1-1 NA 15 TRBV7-9 CASSLAAGVNTEAFF TGTGCCAGCAGCTTAGCGGCAGGGGTGAACACTGAAGCTTTCTTT
NA TRBJ1-6 NA 16 TRBV2 CASSQEGRLRVSPLHF TGTGCCAGCAGCCAAGAGGGTCGACTGAGGGTTTCACCCCTCCACTTT
NA TRBJ1-2 TRBD1 14 TRBV7-2 CASSATGGTYGYTF TGTGCCAGCAGCGCGACAGGGGGCACCTATGGCTACACCTTC
many TRBJ2-7 NA 11 TRBV29-1 CSATTVGEQYF TGCAGCGCCACCACCGTTGGCGAGCAGTACTTC
NA TRBJ2-7 NA 14 TRBV25-1 CASSAPGSTYEQYF TGTGCCAGCAGTGCCCCCGGGTCTACCTACGAGCAGTACTTC
NA TRBJ2-5 NA 13 TRBV7-9 CATRRGYQETQYF TGTGCCACCCGTCGAGGGTACCAAGAGACCCAGTACTTC
NA TRBJ1-4 TRBD1 14 TRBV20-1 CSAITGAGREKLFF TGCAGTGCTATAACAGGGGCCGGTCGAGAAAAACTGTTTTTT
NA TRBJ1-5 NA 15 TRBV25-1 CASSEFRVRGQPQHF TGTGCCAGCAGTGAATTTCGGGTACGGGGTCAGCCCCAGCATTTT
NA TRBJ1-1 NA 15 TRBV7-9 CASSLGEPGNTEAFF TGCGCCAGCAGCTTGGGGGAACCAGGGAACACTGAAGCTTTCTTT
NA TRBJ2-2 NA 12 TRBV7-8 CAWSPIPGELFF TGTGCCTGGAGTCCTATCCCCGGGGAGCTGTTTTTT
many TRBJ2-7 NA 12 TRBV29-1 CSVGEVSYEQYF TGCAGCGTTGGTGAAGTGAGCTACGAGCAGTACTTC